This entry describes one T cell receptor beta chain. With 6 bases removed from V and 4 bases from J, the gap between germline ends came to 9 bases. The germline V gene has CDR1 SGHTA and CDR2 FQGNSA. The CDR3 covers 13 residues. This specimen comes from a study of early T cells in non-severe SARS-CoV-2 infection. Unique molecular identifier tags were affixed to discrete cDNA molecules. TCRdb reprocessed the 5' RACE reads via MiXCR and lists one record per CDR3 protein. The data hold roughly 80,000 distinct CDR3 sequences, with approximately 16% observed a single time. The chain links TRBV7-2 to TRBJ2-2; possibly TRBD1 for D (6 bases). This TCR was sampled from an adult who was a healthcare worker with PCR-confirmed SARS-CoV-2 infection or an uninfected control (not recorded which). Sequencing was performed on whole blood. DNA of the CDR3: TGTGCCAGCAGAAGGGACACCACCGGGGAGCTGTTTTTT. Protein: CASRRDTTGELFF.